This T cell receptor (beta chain) stems from a study of cytomegalovirus exposure and HLA in healthy donors. All donors participated as healthy donors of bone marrow. The PCR was carried out with 60 Vbeta primers and 13 Jbeta primers. Measured with immunoSEQ multiplex PCR; TCRdb has only the in-frame clones, and not every one. The table has more than 200,000 clones, approximately 80% seen once. General study results and limits: Reportedly, a later analysis found an Asian-associated ancestry cluster had fewer N-insertions than the approximately 640-donor mean.

As concerns this clone: Antigen specificity is unknown.

The specimen sequenced was PBMCs. This TCR came from a girl aged 2 to 9 in good health and CMV-seronegative.

The CDR3 is CASSKSNQPQHF. In DNA, the CDR3 is TGTGCCAGCAGCAAGTCTAATCAGCCCCAGCATTTT. J is TRBJ1-5 and V is TRBV21-1. TRBV21-1 is a pseudogene. This CDR3 is 12 amino acids long.